The 10 T cell receptor beta chains given below trace back to one sample, sequenced in a study of cytomegalovirus exposure and HLA in healthy donors. The primer mix had 60 Vbeta and 13 Jbeta primers. Assay: immunoSEQ multiplex PCR; the TCRdb copy retains only in-frame clones and omits some. The sample contains around 130,000 clones, around four fifths of which appear only once. Sequences were obtained from PBMCs. These TCRs come from a man aged 25-45 years in good health and CMV-seronegative.

The chain carries TRBV5-4 and TRBJ2-4, with D tentatively TRBD2 (6 bases). Deletions cut 4 bases from V and 7 bases from J, with 24 bases between. This CDR3 is built from 17 residues. Per the germline V gene, CDR1 is SGHNT and CDR2 is YYREEE (reference sequence). In nucleotides, the CDR3 is TGTGCCAGCAGCCTGGCGGAGTCCGGCGCGGGGACGAACATTCAGTACTTC. Translating it yields CASSLAESGAGTNIQYF.

The V call is TRBV28, the J call TRBJ2-7; TRBD2 aligns across 9 bases. The J segment lost 2 bases and the V segment lost 6 bases, leaving 5 bases of the junction unmatched. Germline V CDR1 and CDR2: MDHEN, SYDVKM. CDR3 length equals 14 residues. Here the CDR3 reads CASSRLADTYEQYF. The CDR3, as DNA: TGTGCCAGCAGCAGACTAGCGGATACCTACGAGCAGTACTTC.

As DNA, the CDR3 is TGTGCCAGCAGTCCCCAGACAGGGCCCTACAATGAGCAGTTCTTC. It codes for CASSPQTGPYNEQFF. The chain recombines TRBV6-1 with TRBJ2-1; 7 bases line up with TRBD1. The trim removed 5 bases at V and 2 bases at J, leaving 6 bases unmatched. The germline gives CDR1 MNHNS, CDR2 SASEGT. The CDR3 sequence is 15 residues long.

This chain connects TRBV5-1 to TRBJ1-2; 11 bases are shared with TRBD1. Losses at the gene ends were 3 bases for V and 0 bases for J; bases not matched to a gene: 10. Germline CDR1 and CDR2: SGHRS and YFSETQ. This CDR3 region has 18 residues. The CDR3 DNA is TGCGCCAGCAGCTGGGCTTCGGACAGGGGGCTAGCTAACTATGGCTACACCTTC. This translates into CASSWASDRGLANYGYTF. Combining the CDR3 with reference TRBV5-1 and TRBJ1-2 gives the whole variable domain KAGVTQTPRYLIKTRGQQVTLSCSPISGHRSVSWYQQTPGQGLQFLFEYFSETQRNKGNFPGRFSGRQFSNSRSEMNVSTLELGDSALYLCASSWASDRGLANYGYTFGSGTRLTVV.

The V and J genes are TRBV9 and TRBJ1-1, with D tentatively TRBD1 (6 bases). The V end lost 3 bases, the J end lost 5 bases, and 14 bases lay between the germline ends. The CDR3 is 14 residues long. From germline, CDR1 is SGDLS and CDR2 YYNGEE. The CDR3, as DNA: TGTGCCAGCAGCGGATCCAGGGGTATTACTGAAGCTTTCTTT. Its protein is CASSGSRGITEAFF.

V is TRBV28 and J is TRBJ1-1; 8 nucleotides agree with TRBD1. V was clipped by 8 bases and J by 4 bases; unmatched bases: 9. The CDR3 runs to 14 residues. Germline CDR1 MDHEN, CDR2 SYDVKM. The CDR3 nucleotides read TGTGCCAGCGGACAGGGCCGGGAGTCCACTGAAGCTTTCTTT. It is translated as CASGQGRESTEAFF.

As to this clone: One end of the junction fails to match germline, which may point to a read error. V is TRBV4-2 and J is TRBJ1-4; 9 positions match TRBD1. This CDR3 contains 16 residues. CDR1 is LGHNA, CDR2 YNFKEQ, per germline. As DNA, the CDR3 is TGTGCCAGCAGCCAAGATTTGACAGGGGGGAATGAAAAGCTGTTTTTT. Translation gives CASSQDLTGGNEKLFF.

The chain employs TRBV6-5 and TRBJ1-4; D is undetermined. This CDR3 has 14 amino acids. V lost 6 bases, J lost 7 bases, and 15 bases lay in between. Germline CDR1 and CDR2: MNHEY and SVGAGI. CDR3 sequence (DNA): TGTGCCAGCAGCCGAGAAGTCTCTGGTGAAAAACTGTTTTTT. This translates into CASSREVSGEKLFF.

The chain is built from TRBV18 and TRBJ2-4, with D perhaps TRBD1 (5 bases). Between the trimmed V and J ends, which lost 4 bases and 1 base, there was a span of 11 bases. CDR1 is KGHSH, CDR2 LQKENI, per germline. The CDR3 spans 15 residues. The CDR3 nucleotides are TGTGCCAGCTCACGCCGACAGTCCGCCAAAAACATTCAGTACTTC. This codes for CASSRRQSAKNIQYF. Combining the CDR3 with reference TRBV18 and TRBJ2-4 gives the whole variable domain NAGVMQNPRHLVRRRGQEARLRCSPMKGHSHVYWYRQLPEEGLKFMVYLQKENIIDESGMPKERFSAEFPKEGPSILRIQQVVRGDSAAYFCASSRRQSAKNIQYFGAGTRLSVL.

The rearrangement links TRBV7-9 to TRBJ2-1, with 9 bases lining up with TRBD2. The CDR3 is made up of 14 amino acids. J was trimmed by 7 bases and V by 5 bases; bases with no gene match: 6. CDR1 SEHNR and CDR2 FQNEAQ come from the germline V gene (reference sequence). CDR3 sequence reads: CASSQPAGGNEQFF. For the CDR3, the DNA is TGTGCCAGCAGCCAGCCAGCGGGAGGTAATGAGCAGTTCTTC.